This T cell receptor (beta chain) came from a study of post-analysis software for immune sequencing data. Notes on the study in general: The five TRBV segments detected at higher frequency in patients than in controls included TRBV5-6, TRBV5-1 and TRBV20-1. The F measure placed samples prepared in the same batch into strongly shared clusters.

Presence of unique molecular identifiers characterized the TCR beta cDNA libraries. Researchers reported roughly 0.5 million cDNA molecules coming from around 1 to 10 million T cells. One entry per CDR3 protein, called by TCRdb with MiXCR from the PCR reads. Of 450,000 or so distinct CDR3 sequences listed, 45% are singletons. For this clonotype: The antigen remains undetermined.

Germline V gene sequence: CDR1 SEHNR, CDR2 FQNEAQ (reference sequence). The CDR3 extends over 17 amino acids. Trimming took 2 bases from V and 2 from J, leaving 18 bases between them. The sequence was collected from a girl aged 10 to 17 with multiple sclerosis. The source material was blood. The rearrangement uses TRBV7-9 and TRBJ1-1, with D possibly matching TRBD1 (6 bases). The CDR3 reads CASSLYAWGADNTEAFF. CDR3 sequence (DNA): TGTGCCAGCAGCTTATATGCGTGGGGGGCAGATAACACTGAAGCTTTCTTT.